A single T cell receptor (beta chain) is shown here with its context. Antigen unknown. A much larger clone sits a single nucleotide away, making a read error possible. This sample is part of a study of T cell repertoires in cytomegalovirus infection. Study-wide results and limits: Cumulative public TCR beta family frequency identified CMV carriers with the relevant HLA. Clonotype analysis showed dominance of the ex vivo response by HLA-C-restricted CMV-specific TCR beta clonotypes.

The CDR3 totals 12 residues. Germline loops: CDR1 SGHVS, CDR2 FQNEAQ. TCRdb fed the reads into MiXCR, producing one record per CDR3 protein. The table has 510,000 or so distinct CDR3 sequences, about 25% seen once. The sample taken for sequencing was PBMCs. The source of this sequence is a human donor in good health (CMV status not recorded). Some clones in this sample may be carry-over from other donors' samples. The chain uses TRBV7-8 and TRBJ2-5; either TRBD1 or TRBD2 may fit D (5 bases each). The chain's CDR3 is CASSRDQGTQYF. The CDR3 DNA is TGTGCCAGCAGCCGGGACCAAGGGACCCAGTACTTC.